This T cell receptor (beta chain) comes out of a study of T cells in women clearing cervical HPV infection. Across the whole study: HLA type stays a possible confounder, typing being limited. Findings and caveats of the study: CIN3+ cases had significantly higher TCR repertoire richness than controls, but evenness did not differ.

A word on this clone: The antigen is unknown.

The method was immunoSEQ multiplex PCR; TCRdb's version includes in-frame clones alone and lacks a portion of them. The record lists tens of thousands of clones, of which the ten most abundant hold approximately 6.8%. The sequenced sample consisted of blood buffy coat. The TCR was taken from a woman aged 18 to 75 with a cervical HPV16 infection that either progressed to CIN3+ or cleared (not recorded which).

CDR3 sequence: CASSILAAGDSPLHF. Incomplete CDR3 DNA: TGTGCCAGTAGTATTCTGGCGGCAGGGGATTCACCC. V usage is TRBV19 and J usage is TRBJ1-6, with D perhaps TRBD1 (6 bases). The read halts 3 residues ahead of the CDR3 end, with the missing end drawn from the germline J gene. V shed 3 bases and J shed 8 bases, with 14 bases lying between them. The germline gives CDR1 LNHDA, CDR2 SQIVND (reference sequence). The CDR3 has 15 amino acids.